This TCR beta chain was obtained from a study of untreated major depressive disorder. CDR1 and CDR2 (germline): SGHRS, YFSETQ. V shed 0 bases, J shed 4 bases, and the junction held 4 bases outside the gene matches. This CDR3 is 15 amino acids long. Each donor gave 25 to 30 ml of EDTA blood. Only in-frame clones appear in the TCRdb table, and some are missing; sequencing was by immunoSEQ multiplex PCR. The profile shows tens of thousands of clones, just under 95% of them singletons. The sample consisted of CD4+ T cells from PBMCs. The TCR originated in a man under 40 in good health. The chain uses TRBV5-1 and TRBJ1-2, with 9 bases that match TRBD1. The CDR3 here is CASSLGVGQGYGYTF. The CDR3 DNA reads TGCGCCAGCAGCTTGGGTGTGGGACAGGGCTATGGCTACACCTTC.